These 26 T cell receptor beta chains originate from one sample sequenced in a study of beta chain features in type 1 diabetes. Reverse transcribing all isolated RNA meant expressed TCRB transcripts were sequenced. TCRdb's table, derived via immunoSEQ multiplex PCR, lists solely in-frame clones and lacks some. Of hundreds of thousands of clones in the sample, about 71% were seen once. The sequencing sample was made of naive CD4+ T cells from blood. These receptor sequences come from a man aged 30 to 39 in good health.

This clone was seen more than once but under ten times. V usage is TRBV30 and J usage is TRBJ1-1; D is ambiguous. This CDR3 is built from 10 residues. The germline V gene has CDR1 GTSNPN and CDR2 SVGIG (reference sequence). The V and J ends lost 5 bases and 4 bases respectively, with 5 bases between them. DNA for the CDR3: TGTGCCTGGGGCGGCACTGAAGCTTTCTTT. Its protein is CAWGGTEAFF.

The genes are TRBV30 and TRBJ2-2; 8 bases are shared with TRBD2. Germline loops: CDR1 GTSNPN, CDR2 SVGIG (reference sequence). The CDR3 covers 16 residues. Trimming cost V 2 bases and J 1 base; bases outside gene matches: 6. The CDR3 region has the DNA TGTGCCTGGAGTCCTGGGACTAGTTGGAACACCGGGGAGCTGTTTTTT. Translation gives CAWSPGTSWNTGELFF.

In this sample, this clone turned up a few times. This chain links TRBV29-1 with TRBJ2-7; possibly TRBD2 for D (6 bases). V shed 5 bases and J shed 2 bases, with 13 bases lying between them. CDR1 and CDR2 (germline): SQVTM, ANQGSEA. This CDR3 contains 13 residues. In DNA, the CDR3 is TGCAGCGTTCGATGGCGGGAAGCCTACGAGCAGTACTTC. It translates to CSVRWREAYEQYF.

The chain joins TRBV7-2 to TRBJ1-1; D is undetermined. The CDR3 consists of 15 residues. V was clipped by 1 base and J by 1 base, with 10 bases between them. Germline assignment: CDR1 SGHTA and CDR2 FQGNSA. DNA for the CDR3: TGTGCCAGCAGCTTAGTCACGGTTTCGAACACTGAAGCTTTCTTT. This translates into CASSLVTVSNTEAFF.

The rearrangement uses TRBV5-1 and TRBJ2-5; 8 nucleotides agree with TRBD2. Looked up from germline, CDR1 is SGHRS and CDR2 is YFSETQ. The CDR3 contains 15 residues. J was trimmed by 3 bases and V by 4 bases; bases with no gene match: 8. The CDR3 DNA follows: TGCGCCAGCAGCCAACCGGGACTAGGGGAAGAGACCCAGTACTTC. It specifies CASSQPGLGEETQYF. Complete variable domain (other parts from reference TRBV5-1 and TRBJ2-5): KAGVTQTPRYLIKTRGQQVTLSCSPISGHRSVSWYQQTPGQGLQFLFEYFSETQRNKGNFPGRFSGRQFSNSRSEMNVSTLELGDSALYLCASSQPGLGEETQYFGPGTRLLVL.

The chain links TRBV18 to TRBJ2-7; 10 bases fit TRBD1. Germline V gene lookup returns CDR1 KGHSH and CDR2 LQKENI. With V trimmed by 6 bases and J by 3 bases, 5 bases remained unmatched. The CDR3 is made up of 14 amino acids. CDR3 sequence: CASSIGTGDYEQYF. The CDR3 nucleotides are TGTGCCAGCTCCATCGGGACAGGGGACTACGAGCAGTACTTC.

J is TRBJ2-5 and V is TRBV7-7; unclear D gene. The germline V and J ends were trimmed by 5 bases and 1 base, with 11 bases remaining between them. This CDR3 has 14 amino acids. Germline V gene sequence: CDR1 SSHAT, CDR2 FNYEAQ (reference sequence). CDR3 in amino acids: CASSPSSVQETQYF. The CDR3 region has the DNA TGTGCCAGCAGCCCCTCCAGCGTCCAAGAGACCCAGTACTTC.

On this clone itself: This CDR3 is also generated by other DNA sequences in the sample. The V gene is TRBV18, the J gene TRBJ2-5; no clear D. There are 12 residues in the CDR3. The germline V gene encodes CDR1 KGHSH and CDR2 LQKENI. V was pared by 0 bases and J by 5 bases, with 4 bases between. The CDR3 nucleotides are TGTGCCAGCTCACCACCGGGGGAGACCCAGTACTTC. Translation: CASSPPGETQYF. Complete variable domain (other parts from reference TRBV18 and TRBJ2-5): NAGVMQNPRHLVRRRGQEARLRCSPMKGHSHVYWYRQLPEEGLKFMVYLQKENIIDESGMPKERFSAEFPKEGPSILRIQQVVRGDSAAYFCASSPPGETQYFGPGTRLLVL.

The rearrangement uses TRBV21-1 and TRBJ2-1; no check of the table's D call, TRBD1, against the DNA was made. TRBV21-1 is a listed pseudogene. This CDR3 is built from 22 residues. The CDR3 loop is CASSKEKGRGQGESSSYNEQFF. In nucleotides, the CDR3 is TGTGCCAGCAGCAAGGAAAAGGGCCGAGGACAGGGGGAGTCGAGCTCCTACAATGAGCAGTTCTTC.

This rearrangement joins TRBV30 to TRBJ1-4; D is undetermined. CDR1 and CDR2 from the germline V gene are GTSNPN and SVGIG (reference sequence). The length of the CDR3 is 11 residues. V was shortened by 3 bases and J by 4 bases, with 3 bases between the two germline ends. CDR3: CAWRSNEKLFF. The CDR3 DNA sequence: TGTGCCTGGAGAAGTAATGAAAAACTGTTTTTT.

The rearrangement uses TRBV30 and TRBJ1-1, with D possibly being TRBD1 (5 bases). CDR3 length equals 15 residues. V dropped 2 bases and J dropped 3 bases, with 16 bases sitting between them. Germline CDR1 and CDR2: GTSNPN and SVGIG (reference sequence). The DNA of the CDR3 is TGTGCCTGGAGTCGAAGTCGGGGCGCGTACACTGAAGCTTTCTTT. Protein: CAWSRSRGAYTEAFF.

This clone turned up a few times. CDR3: CASSFPQKPYEQYF. In nucleotides, the CDR3 is TGTGCCAGCAGTTTTCCACAGAAACCCTACGAGCAGTACTTC. The chain joins TRBV28 to TRBJ2-7, with D uncertain. The V end was cut by 3 bases, the J end by 2 bases, with 11 bases between. This CDR3 has 14 residues. The germline V gene has CDR1 MDHEN and CDR2 SYDVKM.

The chain recombines TRBV25-1 with TRBJ2-7, with 8 positions matching TRBD1. The V gene's germline CDR1 is MGHDK and CDR2 SYGVNS. V was clipped by 4 bases and J by 3 bases; unmatched bases: 8. This CDR3 comprises 15 residues. CDR3 sequence reads: CASSATGGWGYEQYF. In DNA, the CDR3 is TGTGCCAGCAGTGCTACAGGGGGATGGGGCTACGAGCAGTACTTC.

The gene calls are TRBV30 and TRBJ2-1; no clear D gene. The germline CDR1 and CDR2 sequences are GTSNPN and SVGIG (reference sequence). This CDR3 region has 14 residues. Trimming cost V 0 bases and J 4 bases, with 10 bases left between them. CDR3 sequence: CAWSVLTTYNEQFF. Here the CDR3 DNA reads TGTGCCTGGAGTGTACTAACTACTTACAATGAGCAGTTCTTC.

Written as DNA, the CDR3 is TGTGCCAGCAGTGCTACGCAGGGAATTGGGTCGTCCTACAATGAGCAGTTCTTC. This codes for CASSATQGIGSSYNEQFF. This rearrangement joins TRBV25-1 to TRBJ2-1; tentatively, D is TRBD1 (5 bases). This CDR3 is built from 18 residues. Germline values: CDR1 MGHDK, CDR2 SYGVNS. V was clipped by 4 bases and J by 1 base, with 20 bases between them. The variable domain in full, completed from reference TRBV25-1 and TRBJ2-1, reads EADIYQTPRYLVIGTGKKITLECSQTMGHDKMYWYQQDPGMELHLIHYSYGVNSTEKGDLSSESTVSRIRTEHFPLTLESARPSHTSQYLCASSATQGIGSSYNEQFFGPGTRLTVL.

The CDR3 here is CASSSTGWAKNIQYF. CDR3 bases: TGTGCCAGCAGTTCCACCGGGTGGGCCAAAAACATTCAGTACTTC. V is TRBV25-1 and J is TRBJ2-4; no clear D gene. V lost 5 bases and J lost 1, with 12 bases in between. The CDR3 totals 15 residues. Germline-derived CDR1 and CDR2 are MGHDK and SYGVNS.

The CDR3 sequence is CAWSSGRTGRFTGELFF. The CDR3 DNA reads TGTGCCTGGAGTTCTGGGCGGACAGGGCGTTTTACCGGGGAGCTGTTTTTT. The V and J genes are TRBV30 and TRBJ2-2; 8 bases match TRBD1. Germline CDR1 and CDR2: GTSNPN and SVGIG (reference sequence). V lost 2 bases to trimming and J lost 5 bases; unmatched junction nucleotides: 13. The CDR3 has 17 residues. Drawing the rest from reference TRBV30 and TRBJ2-2, the complete variable domain is SQTIHQWPATLVQPVGSPLSLECTVEGTSNPNLYWYRQAAGRGLQLLFYSVGIGQISSEVPQNLSASRPQDRQFILSSKKLLLSDSGFYLCAWSSGRTGRFTGELFFGEGSRLTVL.

J is TRBJ2-7 and V is TRBV10-3, with a weak D call TRBD1 (5 bases). Looked up from germline, CDR1 is ENHRY and CDR2 is SYGVKD. The CDR3 is 15 amino acids. V lost 3 bases and J 5 bases, leaving 17 bases between the germline ends. The CDR3 is CAISDWLRQKHEQYF. The CDR3 DNA follows: TGTGCCATCAGTGACTGGCTTAGACAGAAACACGAGCAGTACTTC.

J is TRBJ1-1 and V is TRBV28; TRBD1 might be the D (6 bases). The CDR3 is 14 residues long. The V gene lost 5 bases and the J gene lost 2 bases, with 12 bases spanning the gap. From germline, CDR1 is MDHEN and CDR2 SYDVKM. This CDR3 is CASSPWDINTEAFF. CDR3 sequence (DNA): TGTGCCAGCAGTCCCTGGGACATCAACACTGAAGCTTTCTTT.

This clone came up a few times. The chain has TRBV7-2 and TRBJ2-7; possible D gene TRBD1, 6 bases. The CDR3 length is 15 residues. V was clipped by 5 bases and J by 0 bases, with 14 bases between them. Germline CDR1 is SGHTA and CDR2 is FQGNSA. The CDR3 DNA reads TGTGCCAGCAGCCAAGCCTGGGGGCCCTCCTACGAGCAGTACTTC. It yields the protein CASSQAWGPSYEQYF.

V gene TRBV9 combines with J gene TRBJ2-3, with no clear D. The CDR3 spans 12 residues. From germline, CDR1 is SGDLS and CDR2 YYNGEE. The ends were cut back, 4 bases at V and 9 bases at J, with 12 bases in the middle. This chain's CDR3 is CASSPRGLTQYF. In DNA form, the CDR3 reads TGTGCCAGCAGCCCGAGAGGCCTGACGCAGTATTTT.

The rearrangement joins TRBV29-1 to TRBJ1-3; D ambiguous. Germline V lookup: CDR1 SQVTM, CDR2 ANQGSEA. This CDR3 contains 14 residues. Trimming left V 6 bases short and J 0 bases short, with 12 bases between. The CDR3 DNA follows: TGCAGCGTGGCGGACGGCAACTCTGGAAACACCATATATTTT. It specifies CSVADGNSGNTIYF.

V usage is TRBV7-6 and J usage is TRBJ2-2; D remains unclear. V lost 4 bases and J lost 0, with 6 bases in between. There are 14 residues in the CDR3. CDR1 is SGHVS and CDR2 is FNYEAQ in the germline V gene. CDR3 sequence reads: CASSSSTNTGELFF. CDR3 nucleotides: TGTGCCAGCAGCTCCAGCACGAACACCGGGGAGCTGTTTTTT.

This clone was seen just once. The gene calls are TRBV9 and TRBJ2-1; TRBD2 agrees at 11 bases. The ends lost 2 bases at V and 5 bases at J; junction bases unmatched: 6. The CDR3 has 16 residues. Per the germline V gene, CDR1 is SGDLS and CDR2 is YYNGEE. The CDR3 coding sequence is TGTGCCAGCAGCGTTGATCCACTAGCGGGAGACAATGAGCAGTTCTTC. Translation gives CASSVDPLAGDNEQFF.

This clone has only a few counts. The chain has TRBV30 and TRBJ1-2; D call uncertain. Trimming stripped 4 bases from V and 4 bases from J, with 10 bases between. This CDR3 is built from 12 residues. Germline V gene sequence: CDR1 GTSNPN, CDR2 SVGIG (reference sequence). The CDR3 spells CAWTPGGYGYTF. In DNA, the CDR3 is TGTGCCTGGACCCCTGGTGGCTATGGCTACACCTTC.

With regard to this clone: The sample has other DNA sequences that encode this CDR3 too. The CDR3 reads CASSLGRYGSYNEQFF. The CDR3 nucleotides read TGTGCCAGCAGCTTAGGGAGATACGGCTCCTACAATGAGCAGTTCTTC. V is TRBV11-2 and J is TRBJ2-1; the D is unclear. CDR1 is SGHAT and CDR2 is FQNNGV in the germline V gene. The CDR3 runs 16 residues. V shed 1 base and J shed 0 bases, with 10 bases lying between them.